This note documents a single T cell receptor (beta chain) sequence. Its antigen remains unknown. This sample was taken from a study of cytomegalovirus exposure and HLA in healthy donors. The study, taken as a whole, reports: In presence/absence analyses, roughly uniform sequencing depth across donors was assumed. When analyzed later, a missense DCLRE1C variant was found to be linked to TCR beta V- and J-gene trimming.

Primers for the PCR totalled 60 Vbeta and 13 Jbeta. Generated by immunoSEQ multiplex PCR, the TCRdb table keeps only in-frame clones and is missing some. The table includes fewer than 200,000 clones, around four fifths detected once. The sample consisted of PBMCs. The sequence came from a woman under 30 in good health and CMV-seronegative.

The CDR3 bases are TGCAGCGCTGTAACAGTGGGCACTGAAGCTTTCTTT. Encoded protein: CSAVTVGTEAFF. The chain couples TRBV29-1 to TRBJ1-1; D unclear. V shed 7 bases and J shed 4 bases, with 13 bases lying between them. Germline values: CDR1 SQVTM, CDR2 ANQGSEA. CDR3 length: 12 residues.